The sequence of this TCR beta chain was determined in a study of regulatory T cells in long-lasting Graves disease. This clonotype occurred many times. As to time point: newly diagnosed GD, antithyroid drugs for less than 3 months. Generation of the TCR library employed RNA extracted from PBMCs. Both iRepertoire HTBI primers and Arm-PCR of CDR3 regions were used to build the TCR beta libraries. TCRdb independently ran MiXCR on the multiplex PCR reads; one entry per CDR3 protein. Among around 500,000 distinct CDR3 sequences listed, around 11% were seen once. This same sample was also part of a study on T cells in Graves' hyperthyroidism and ophthalmopathy. That report adds: The study excluded patients with uncontrolled infection, other autoimmune disease, pregnancy or lactation.

This clonotype originated in a woman aged 25 to 45 with Graves disease. The sequencing used peripheral blood mononuclear cells (PBMCs), collected at new diagnosis, from a patient treated with antithyroid drugs.

The CDR3 sequence is CASNKGIPHSPLHF. The CDR3 DNA sequence: TGTGCCAGCAACAAAGGGATTCCGCATTCACCCCTCCACTTT. The chain employs TRBV3-1 and TRBJ1-6; no firm D call. This CDR3 has 14 amino acids. V shed 7 bases and J shed 8 bases, with 15 bases lying between them. CDR1 LGHDT and CDR2 YNNKEL come from the germline V gene (reference sequence). Complete variable domain (other parts from reference TRBV3-1 and TRBJ1-6): DTAVSQTPKYLVTQMGNDKSIKCEQNLGHDTMYWYKQDSKKFLKIMFSYNNKELIINETVPNRFSPKSPDKAHLNLHINSLELGDSAVYFCASNKGIPHSPLHFGNGTRLTVT.